This T cell receptor (beta chain) was captured by sequencing in a study of T cell responses to AZD1222 COVID-19 vaccine. General study points: Mostly white British, mostly female donors; authors suggested clonal diversity may be underestimated. Baseline antibody screening turned up just a handful of seropositive AZD1222 recipients. Regions 160-218 and 743-854 dominated among vaccine-associated CD4 TCRs spanning spike. The reported proportion of spike-specific TCRs targeting unmutated variant regions was nearly half.

On this clone itself: The antigen remains undetermined.

CDR1 and CDR2 (germline): SNHLY, FYNNEI. The V end lost 6 bases, the J end lost 8 bases, and 17 bases lay between the germline ends. The CDR3 contains 15 residues. Libraries were prepared by immunoSEQ multiplex PCR; TCRdb keeps only in-frame clonotypes and omits some of them. The sample consists of hundreds of thousands of clones, more than 85% of them appearing once. The clonotype was recovered from an adult in good health. The specimen was peripheral blood, collected on day 0 of MenACWY control vaccination. The rearrangement uses TRBV2 and TRBJ1-6, with D perhaps TRBD1 (5 bases). The CDR3 reads CASRTTGTFYSPLHF. In DNA, the CDR3 is TGTGCCAGCAGGACTACCGGGACTTTTTATTCACCCCTCCACTTT.